These 4 T cell receptor beta chains came from one sample sequenced in a study of siplizumab effects on memory and regulatory T cells. Profiled with immunoSEQ multiplex PCR; TCRdb holds only in-frame clones, not every one. The repertoire holds about 100,000 clones, with more than 85% as singletons. Sequenced sample: CD4+ T cells sorted from blood. Source of these receptors: a human donor in good health.

The J gene is TRBJ2-1, the V gene TRBV28; 7 nucleotides agree with TRBD1. Trimming took 8 bases from V and 8 from J; bases not matched to a gene: 12. This CDR3 is built from 14 residues. The V gene's germline CDR1 is MDHEN and CDR2 SYDVKM. The CDR3 nucleotides read TGTGCCAGCTCTGAAGGGCAGGGGGTGGATGAGCAGTTCTTC. Amino acid sequence: CASSEGQGVDEQFF. Complete variable domain (other parts from reference TRBV28 and TRBJ2-1): DVKVTQSSRYLVKRTGEKVFLECVQDMDHENMFWYRQDPGLGLRLIYFSYDVKMKEKGDIPEGYSVSREKKERFSLILESASTNQTSMYLCASSEGQGVDEQFFGPGTRLTVL.

The chain carries TRBV9 and TRBJ2-1, with 9 bases that match TRBD1. CDR1 and CDR2 (germline): SGDLS, YYNGEE. V gave up 4 bases and J gave up 7 bases; unmatched junction bases: 6. The CDR3 covers 14 residues. This chain's CDR3 is CASSQDRGRNEQFF. As DNA, the CDR3 is TGTGCCAGCAGCCAGGACAGGGGAAGGAATGAGCAGTTCTTC.

CDR3 bases: TGTGCCAGCAGCCTGGCTGACTCCCTCTACGAGCAGTACTTC. Its protein is CASSLADSLYEQYF. The rearrangement joins TRBV7-2 to TRBJ2-7; D gene uncertain. The CDR3 is 14 amino acids. V gave up 5 bases and J gave up 3 bases, with 14 bases separating them. Germline lookup yields CDR1 SGHTA and CDR2 FQGNSA.

The V gene is TRBV2, the J gene TRBJ2-4; D possibly corresponds to TRBD2 (5 bases). The CDR3 spans 12 residues. V was shortened by 11 bases and J by 3 bases, with 11 bases between the two germline ends. Germline loops: CDR1 SNHLY, CDR2 FYNNEI. CDR3 DNA: TGTGCCCTTTCGAGGGACAAAAACATTCAGTACTTC. Its translation is CALSRDKNIQYF.